The rows below give T cell receptor beta chains drawn from one sample of a study of shared clonotypes between healthy human individuals. Generated by immunoSEQ multiplex PCR, the TCRdb table keeps only in-frame clones and is missing some. The sample contains about 2.3 million clones, around 92% of which appear only once. Sequencing was done on a sample of naive CD4+ T cells from PBMCs. The receptors shown here come from a man in his late teens or twenties in good health. Some clones in this sample may be carry-over from other donors' samples. The CDR3 runs from the conserved cysteine through the conserved F or W. D genes are given only for firm matches. Size is stated for part of the rows, as once, few or many counts, or as a class when the clone is expanded.

D,J,V,size,CDR3,DNA
-,TRBJ1-1,TRBV28,-,CASSLNLGNTEAFF,TGTGCCAGCAGCTTGAACCTCGGGAACACTGAAGCTTTCTTT
TRBD1,TRBJ2-7,TRBV5-1,-,CASSFSLTGLSSYEQYF,TGCGCCAGCAGCTTCTCCCTGACAGGGTTGAGCTCCTACGAGCAGTACTTC
-,TRBJ2-5,TRBV30,-,CAWSGGPGETQYF,TGTGCCTGGAGTGGGGGCCCAGGGGAGACCCAGTACTTC
TRBD1,TRBJ1-1,TRBV6-1,-,CATRDSLTMNTEAFF,TGTGCCACCCGGGACAGCCTTACCATGAACACTGAAGCTTTCTTT
TRBD1,TRBJ1-2,TRBV18,-,CASSPRTGDNYGYTF,TGTGCCAGCTCACCGAGGACAGGGGATAACTATGGCTACACCTTC
TRBD1,TRBJ2-5,TRBV4-3,-,CASSPLGSTGTGGRETQYF,TGCGCCAGCAGCCCCCTGGGATCGACAGGGACAGGGGGTAGAGAGACCCAGTACTTC
-,TRBJ2-1,TRBV29-1,-,CSVARDYNEQFF,TGCAGCGTTGCCCGGGACTACAATGAGCAGTTCTTC
-,TRBJ2-5,TRBV6-6,once,CASSFQQVQETQYF,TGTGCCAGCAGTTTCCAACAGGTACAAGAGACCCAGTACTTC
-,TRBJ2-3,TRBV11-2,-,CASSPYTDTQYF,TGTGCCAGCAGCCCTTACACAGATACGCAGTATTTT
-,TRBJ2-7,TRBV6-6,-,CASSYRVYEQYF,TGTGCCAGCAGTTACAGGGTTTACGAGCAGTACTTC
-,TRBJ1-2,TRBV6-1,once,CASSEEGVPYYGYTF,TGTGCCAGCAGTGAAGAGGGCGTCCCATACTATGGCTACACCTTC
TRBD2,TRBJ2-1,TRBV5-1,-,CATKPSGIEDEQFF,TGCGCCACCAAACCAAGCGGGATCGAGGATGAGCAGTTCTTC
-,TRBJ1-5,TRBV10-3,-,CAISESQGSNQPQHF,TGTGCCATCAGTGAGTCGCAGGGAAGCAATCAGCCCCAGCATTTT
-,TRBJ1-2,TRBV29-1,-,CSVARDAFGYTF,TGCAGCGTAGCCCGGGACGCGTTCGGCTACACCTTC
-,TRBJ2-2,TRBV7-9,-,CASSLVLAKANTGELFF,TGTGCCAGCAGCTTAGTATTGGCGAAAGCGAACACCGGGGAGCTGTTTTTT
-,TRBJ2-5,TRBV6-1,once,CASTPGRGETQYF,TGTGCCAGCACCCCTGGTCGGGGAGAGACCCAGTACTTC
-,TRBJ1-5,TRBV2,-,CATRRLSNQPQHF,TGTGCCACCCGAAGGCTTAGCAATCAGCCCCAGCATTTT
-,TRBJ2-7,TRBV7-2,-,CASSPSRDNYEQYF,TGTGCCAGCAGCCCCTCCCGGGACAACTACGAGCAGTACTTC
-,TRBJ2-4,TRBV11-1,-,CASSLAYVTSRVAKNIQYF,TGTGCCAGCAGCTTAGCGTATGTCACTTCCCGGGTGGCCAAAAACATTCAGTACTTC
-,TRBJ1-5,TRBV7-2,-,CASSLPGRNQPQHF,TGTGCCAGCAGCTTACCAGGGAGGAATCAGCCCCAGCATTTT
TRBD2,TRBJ2-3,TRBV5-1,-,CASSLDLAGAAQYF,TGCGCCAGCAGCTTGGACCTAGCGGGAGCGGCGCAGTATTTT